One sample yielded the 14 T cell receptor beta chains listed below, sequenced in a study of cytomegalovirus exposure and HLA in healthy donors. Primers: 60 Vbeta forward and 13 Jbeta reverse. Measured with immunoSEQ multiplex PCR; TCRdb has only the in-frame clones, and not every one. The table includes roughly 86,000 clones, around three fifths detected once. The sequenced material came from PBMCs. The receptors come from a man aged 30-40 years in good health and CMV-seronegative.

The CDR3 region has the DNA TGTGCCAGCAGTGAGTTCTCAGGGGGAGAGACCCAGTACTTC. It specifies CASSEFSGGETQYF. V is TRBV2 and J is TRBJ2-5; TRBD1 agrees at 7 bases. CDR3 length: 14 amino acids. Germline V gene sequence: CDR1 SNHLY, CDR2 FYNNEI. With 3 bases clipped from V and 4 bases from J, the junction kept 5 bases outside the gene matches.

This clone was seen more than once but under ten times. This rearrangement joins TRBV9 to TRBJ2-7, with D perhaps TRBD1 (6 bases). Germline V lookup: CDR1 SGDLS, CDR2 YYNGEE. The CDR3 is made up of 14 amino acids. The V end lost 6 bases, the J end lost 5 bases, and 18 bases lay between the germline ends. The CDR3 region is CASNAFARGHEQYF. CDR3 coding DNA: TGTGCCAGCAACGCCTTTGCCAGGGGCCACGAGCAGTACTTC.

The rearrangement links TRBV13 to TRBJ2-7; D call uncertain. CDR1 and CDR2 (germline): PRHDT, FYEKMQ (reference sequence). This CDR3 region has 15 residues. Trimming removed 6 bases from V and 2 bases from J, with 17 bases in between. This CDR3 reads CASSLTLTVPYEQYF. The CDR3 DNA reads TGTGCCAGCAGTCTTACCCTTACAGTTCCCTACGAGCAGTACTTC.

The rearrangement links TRBV6-5 to TRBJ1-4, with 7 bases identical to TRBD1. Trimming at V came to 8 bases and at J to 4 bases, leaving 1 base not matched to a gene. The CDR3 is 12 amino acids. Germline CDR1 reads MNHEY; CDR2 reads SVGAGI. The CDR3 bases are TGTGCCAGCCGACAGGGTAATGAAAAACTGTTTTTT. The encoded protein is CASRQGNEKLFF.

The chain is built from TRBV5-1 and TRBJ1-4; D remains unclear. Trimming cost V 5 bases and J 5 bases, with 10 bases left between them. Germline loops: CDR1 SGHRS, CDR2 YFSETQ. The CDR3 length is 13 residues. In DNA form, the CDR3 reads TGCGCCAGCAGGTGGCAGACAAATGAAAAACTGTTTTTT. Protein product: CASRWQTNEKLFF.

The chain combines TRBV7-8 with TRBJ2-1; D possibly corresponds to TRBD2 (6 bases). CDR3 length: 16 residues. Germline CDR1 is SGHVS and CDR2 is FQNEAQ. The V gene lost 4 bases and the J gene lost 0 bases, with 13 bases spanning the gap. The CDR3 DNA sequence: TGTGCCAGCAGCTCAGTGGCGGGACTCTCCTACAATGAGCAGTTCTTC. This translates into CASSSVAGLSYNEQFF.

This clone was observed once. The rearrangement links TRBV27 to TRBJ1-5; the match to TRBD1 covers 9 bases. The CDR3 extends over 19 amino acids. Germline lookup yields CDR1 MNHEY and CDR2 SMNVEV (reference sequence). V gave up 2 bases and J gave up 0 bases; unmatched junction bases: 11. CDR3 sequence (DNA): TGTGCCAGCAGTTTAACAGGACAGGGGCGTACTTATAGCAATCAGCCCCAGCATTTT. Amino acid sequence: CASSLTGQGRTYSNQPQHF.

This clone has a single count. The rearrangement joins TRBV4-1 to TRBJ1-5; D is ambiguous. Germline lookup yields CDR1 MGHRA and CDR2 YSYEKL. This CDR3 contains 16 residues. Trimming removed 2 bases at V and 7 bases at J, with 18 bases between. CDR3 loop: CASSQYGTVPPQPQHF. The CDR3 DNA reads as TGCGCCAGCAGCCAATATGGAACAGTACCCCCCCAGCCCCAGCATTTT.

This chain links TRBV25-1 with TRBJ1-1; D unclear. V was pared by 4 bases and J by 0 bases, with 9 bases between. Germline CDR1 and CDR2: MGHDK and SYGVNS. The CDR3 has 14 residues. The CDR3 here is CASSGPGVNTEAFF. The CDR3 region has the DNA TGTGCCAGCAGTGGCCCCGGGGTGAACACTGAAGCTTTCTTT.

J is TRBJ2-3 and V is TRBV7-3; 11 bases match TRBD2. V trimming: 4 bases; J trimming: 3 bases; junction bases outside the gene matches: 18. This CDR3 has 20 amino acids. CDR1 SGHTA and CDR2 FQGTGA come from the germline V gene. The CDR3 here is CASSSRFAHSGRAGTDTQYF. The CDR3 nucleotides read TGTGCCAGCAGCTCCCGGTTTGCCCATAGCGGGAGGGCCGGTACAGATACGCAGTATTTT.

The chain has TRBV7-9 and TRBJ1-1, with a possible D match to TRBD1 (5 bases). The V end lost 4 bases, the J end lost 5 bases, and 14 bases lay between the germline ends. CDR3 length: 14 residues. Germline V gene data show CDR1 as SEHNR and CDR2 as FQNEAQ (reference sequence). Here the CDR3 DNA reads TGTGCCAGCAGCTCCCAGGGTATGTGGACTGAAGCTTTCTTT. Translating it yields CASSSQGMWTEAFF.

This chain uses TRBV10-3 with TRBJ1-2, with no clear D. Germline V gene sequence: CDR1 ENHRY, CDR2 SYGVKD. Trimming took off 4 bases at V and 4 bases at J, with 7 bases between the two ends. CDR3 length: 12 residues. The CDR3 spells CAISAGVYGYTF. The CDR3 DNA reads TGTGCCATCAGTGCGGGTGTCTATGGCTACACCTTC.

This chain connects TRBV15 to TRBJ1-5, with TRBD1 matching over 9 bases. V trimming: 3 bases; J trimming: 5 bases; junction bases outside the gene matches: 5. Germline-derived CDR1 and CDR2 are LNHNV and YYDKDF (reference sequence). The CDR3 consists of 15 residues. The CDR3 here is CATSRDRGSDQPQHF. In DNA form, the CDR3 reads TGTGCCACCAGCAGGGACAGGGGATCAGATCAGCCCCAGCATTTT. Using reference TRBV15 and TRBJ1-5 for the parts outside the CDR3, the full variable domain is DAMVIQNPRYQVTQFGKPVTLSCSQTLNHNVMYWYQQKSSQAPKLLFHYYDKDFNNEADTPDNFQSRRPNTSFCFLDIRSPGLGDTAMYLCATSRDRGSDQPQHFGDGTRLSIL.

The chain joins TRBV12-5 to TRBJ2-7; the D gene is possibly TRBD1 (5 bases). The CDR3 length is 16 residues. The germline gives CDR1 LGHNT, CDR2 FRNRAP. The V end lost 1 base, the J end lost 0 bases, and 13 bases lay between the germline ends. The DNA for the CDR3 is TGTGCTAGTGGTTTGGCAATCCAGGACAACTCCTACGAGCAGTACTTC. This sequence encodes CASGLAIQDNSYEQYF.